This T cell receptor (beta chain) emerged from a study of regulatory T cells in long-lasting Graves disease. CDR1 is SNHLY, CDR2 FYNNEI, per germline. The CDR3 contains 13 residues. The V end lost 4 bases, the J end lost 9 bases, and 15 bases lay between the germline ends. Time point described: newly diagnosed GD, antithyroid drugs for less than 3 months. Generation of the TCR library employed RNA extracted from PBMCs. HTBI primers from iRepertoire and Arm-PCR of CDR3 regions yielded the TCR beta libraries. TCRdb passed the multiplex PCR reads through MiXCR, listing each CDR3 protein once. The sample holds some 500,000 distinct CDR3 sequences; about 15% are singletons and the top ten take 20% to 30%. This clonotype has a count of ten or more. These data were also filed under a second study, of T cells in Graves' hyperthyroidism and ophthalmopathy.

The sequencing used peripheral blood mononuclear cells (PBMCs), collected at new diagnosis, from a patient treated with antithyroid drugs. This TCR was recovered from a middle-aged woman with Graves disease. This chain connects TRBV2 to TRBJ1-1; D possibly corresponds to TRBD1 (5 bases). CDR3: CASSVGEGAKAFF. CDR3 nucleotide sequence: TGTGCCAGCAGTGTAGGGGAGGGCGCTAAAGCTTTCTTT.